These T cell receptor beta chains were read from a single sample in a study of blood T cell repertoires in COVID-19. The data were produced by immunoSEQ multiplex PCR, yet TCRdb's version contains in-frame clones alone and is incomplete. The data hold about 190,000 clones, with less than 90% observed a single time. The sequenced material came from PBMCs or T cells enriched from blood (not recorded which). These receptor sequences come from a woman aged 25 to 39 who had been exposed to COVID-19. Each CDR3 is given with its conserved first and last residue. Each record gives: J gene, D gene, V gene, clone size, CDR3 protein, CDR3 DNA. The D gene is left open where the match is weak. Size is omitted from some rows. Given values are once, few, many or a class for expanded clones.

>TRBJ2-5|TRBD2|TRBV4-1|.
CASSGGGTAGGYQETQYF
TGCGCCAGCAGCGGGGGCGGGACGGCGGGGGGGTACCAAGAGACCCAGTACTTC
>TRBJ2-1|TRBD2|TRBV19|few
CASSRSGGTNNEQFF
TGTGCCAGTAGTCGTAGCGGGGGTACCAACAATGAGCAGTTCTTC
>TRBJ1-5|.|TRBV5-8|.
CASGNSGRFLGSNQPQHF
TGTGCCAGCGGGAATAGCGGACGCTTTTTGGGGAGCAATCAGCCCCAGCATTTT
>TRBJ2-1|.|TRBV11-2|.
CASSPGQGLYEQFF
TGTGCCAGCAGCCCGGGCCAGGGTCTATATGAGCAGTTCTTC
>TRBJ2-7|.|TRBV12-3/TRBV12-4|.
CASSFGLGEQYF
TGTGCCAGCAGTTTCGGGTTGGGCGAGCAGTACTTC
>TRBJ1-1|.|TRBV11-2|once
CASSLALGEGTEAFF
TGTGCCAGCAGCTTAGCTTTAGGGGAGGGCACTGAAGCTTTCTTT
>TRBJ2-1|.|TRBV29-1|.
CSVAGITYNEQFF
TGCAGCGTTGCGGGAATAACCTACAATGAGCAGTTCTTC
>TRBJ2-5|.|TRBV27|.
CASSFLAAYQETQYF
TGTGCCAGCAGTTTCCTGGCGGCGTACCAAGAGACCCAGTACTTC
>TRBJ2-1|TRBD2|TRBV29-1|once
CSVGFSGGLTYNEQFF
TGCAGCGTTGGGTTTAGCGGGGGCCTAACCTACAATGAGCAGTTCTTC
>TRBJ1-5|TRBD1|TRBV4-2|.
CASSLMTGMGQPQHF
TGTGCCAGCAGCCTTATGACAGGGATGGGTCAGCCCCAGCATTTT
>TRBJ2-2|.|TRBV4-2|.
CASSQEAGIIAGELFF
TGTGCCAGCAGCCAAGAGGCGGGTATTATCGCCGGGGAGCTGTTTTTT
>TRBJ2-7|TRBD1|TRBV29-1|.
CSVGTGGYEQYF
TGCAGCGTAGGGACAGGGGGCTACGAGCAGTACTTC
>TRBJ1-2|TRBD1|TRBV7-2|.
CASSFSSGQPYGYTF
TGTGCCAGCAGCTTCTCCTCGGGACAGCCCTATGGCTACACCTTC
>TRBJ1-1|TRBD1|TRBV9|once
CASSDPGTGNDFIMNTEAFF
TGTGCCAGCAGCGACCCCGGGACAGGCAACGATTTTATTATGAACACTGAAGCTTTCTTT
>TRBJ1-6|.|TRBV7-8|.
CASSLAGQNSPLHF
TGTGCCAGCAGCTTAGCGGGACAAAATTCACCCCTCCACTTT
>TRBJ2-3|TRBD1|TRBV30|.
CAWSPLWTGGKADTQYF
TGTGCCTGGAGTCCATTATGGACAGGGGGAAAGGCAGATACGCAGTATTTT
>TRBJ2-7|TRBD1|TRBV15|.
CATSRDRTLKSYEQYF
TGTGCCACCAGCAGGGACAGGACCTTGAAGTCCTACGAGCAGTACTTC
>TRBJ2-1|.|TRBV29-1|.
CSVAPGPRFEQFF
TGCAGCGTTGCCCCCGGCCCTAGATTTGAGCAGTTCTTC
>TRBJ1-1|.|TRBV14|.
CASSREGTSYKNTEAFF
TGTGCCAGCAGCCGGGAGGGGACATCGTACAAGAACACTGAAGCTTTCTTT
>TRBJ2-1|.|TRBV21-1|.
CASSIAGEGKSNEQFF
TGTGCCAGCAGCATCGCGGGGGAAGGTAAGTCCAATGAGCAGTTCTTC
>TRBJ1-5|.|TRBV10-1|.
CASSESDPGRREDSNQPQHF
TGCGCCAGCAGTGAGTCGGACCCGGGACGGCGGGAAGATAGCAATCAGCCCCAGCATTTT
>TRBJ1-1|.|TRBV2|.
CASSAGFGTEAFF
TGTGCCAGCAGTGCAGGATTTGGTACTGAAGCTTTCTTT
>TRBJ1-2|.|TRBV9|.
CASSVSTDTLGYTF
TGTGCCAGCAGCGTCTCGACAGACACTCTTGGCTACACCTTC
>TRBJ1-3|TRBD1|TRBV10-3|few
CAISVGTERGNTIYF
TGTGCCATCAGTGTCGGGACAGAAAGGGGAAACACCATATATTTT
>TRBJ2-7|.|TRBV2|.
CASRETPSESYEQYF
TGTGCCAGCAGGGAGACCCCGTCAGAATCCTACGAGCAGTACTTC
>TRBJ2-5|.|TRBV4-3|.
CASSQDLRETQYF
TGCGCCAGCAGCCAAGATCTTCGGGAGACCCAGTACTTC
>TRBJ2-3|TRBD1|TRBV2|.
CALVRDRGPDTQYF
TGTGCCCTCGTCCGGGACAGGGGGCCAGATACGCAGTATTTT
>TRBJ2-7|TRBD1|TRBV11-2|.
CASSLGTGAYEQYF
TGTGCCAGCAGCTTAGGAACAGGGGCTTACGAGCAGTACTTC